Presented here are 18 T cell receptor beta chains from one specimen sequenced in a study of T cell responses to AZD1222 COVID-19 vaccine. Data came from immunoSEQ multiplex PCR; TCRdb stores just in-frame clones and leaves some out. The profile covers around 190,000 clones, with 91% appearing a single time and about 1.7% taken by the ten largest. Sequenced material: peripheral blood, taken 28 days after the second AZD1222 dose. The source of these receptors is an adult who received the AZD1222 COVID-19 vaccine.

The genes are TRBV6-5 and TRBJ2-1; D is perhaps TRBD2 (6 bases). Germline CDR1 reads MNHEY; CDR2 reads SVGAGI. This CDR3 is built from 15 residues. With 6 bases removed from V and 2 bases from J, the gap between germline ends came to 14 bases. As DNA, the CDR3 is TGTGCCAGCAGGTTAGCTCGGGGGACCTACAATGAGCAGTTCTTC. Translated, it gives CASRLARGTYNEQFF.

The V call is TRBV19, the J call TRBJ1-5; maybe TRBD1 (6 bases). CDR3 length: 15 residues. Trimming removed 6 bases at V and 3 bases at J, with 15 bases between. Germline CDR1 reads LNHDA; CDR2 reads SQIVND (reference sequence). In DNA, the CDR3 is TGTGCCAGTAGCCCGAGGGGGGCCAACAATCAGCCCCAGCATTTT. Translating gives CASSPRGANNQPQHF.

The chain is built from TRBV4-2 and TRBJ2-1, with D tentatively TRBD1 (5 bases). This CDR3 contains 15 residues. Per germline, CDR1 LGHNA and CDR2 YNFKEQ. V was cut by 0 bases and J by 5 bases, with 11 bases left in between. CDR3: CASSQDPGLDNEQFF. CDR3 DNA: TGTGCCAGCAGCCAAGATCCAGGGCTGGACAATGAGCAGTTCTTC.

The rearrangement links TRBV6-5 to TRBJ1-4; no clear D gene. The CDR3 is 13 amino acids. Per germline, CDR1 MNHEY and CDR2 SVGAGI. V was trimmed by 1 base and J by 8 bases, leaving 8 bases between them. CDR3 region: CASSYFSREKLFF. The CDR3 DNA sequence: TGTGCCAGCAGTTACTTTTCGAGGGAAAAACTGTTTTTT.

The chain links TRBV18 to TRBJ2-4; D tentatively reads TRBD1 or TRBD2 (5 bases each). Germline V lookup: CDR1 KGHSH, CDR2 LQKENI. Trimming took off 5 bases at V and 8 bases at J, with 16 bases between the two ends. This CDR3 has 14 residues. CDR3 region: CASSRDRGQDIQYF. The CDR3 nucleotides are TGTGCCAGCTCAAGGGACCGGGGTCAAGACATTCAGTACTTC.

The chain joins TRBV7-9 to TRBJ1-2; no clear D gene. Germline V gene lookup returns CDR1 SEHNR and CDR2 FQNEAQ (reference sequence). The CDR3 loop spans 15 amino acids. Trimming shortened V by 5 bases and J by 13 bases, and 26 bases separated the two germline ends. The CDR3 protein is CASSPGRSYPPGCTF. As DNA, the CDR3 is TGTGCCAGCAGCCCTGGACGCTCTTATCCTCCGGGTTGCACCTTC.

This clone has only a few counts. This sequence joins TRBV5-1 and TRBJ2-5; possible D gene TRBD1, 6 bases. Trimming took 0 bases from V and 6 from J, leaving 15 bases between them. The CDR3 is made up of 15 amino acids. CDR1 SGHRS and CDR2 YFSETQ come from the germline V gene. Here the CDR3 DNA reads TGCGCCAGCAGCTTGGTGGGGGCAGAGGGGAAGACCCAGTACTTC. It yields the protein CASSLVGAEGKTQYF.

The chain is built from TRBV11-2 and TRBJ1-1, with D maybe TRBD1 (5 bases). CDR3 length: 15 amino acids. Germline assignment: CDR1 SGHAT and CDR2 FQNNGV. Trimming removed 6 bases at V and 2 bases at J, with 16 bases between. CDR3 protein: CASRPGSTGNTEAFF. The CDR3 DNA follows: TGTGCCAGCAGACCAGGGTCGACGGGAAACACTGAAGCTTTCTTT.

The chain combines TRBV3-1 (or the pseudogene TRBV3-2) with TRBJ1-2, with unresolved D. This CDR3 has 16 residues. Germline CDR1 LGHDT, CDR2 YNNKEL (reference sequence). V was cut by 5 bases and J by 8 bases, with 24 bases left in between. CDR3 sequence reads: CASSSHRLEVLVGYTF. As DNA, the CDR3 is TGTGCCAGCAGCTCACACCGGTTAGAAGTACTGGTCGGCTACACCTTC.

The chain employs TRBV3-1 (or the pseudogene TRBV3-2) and TRBJ2-7; D not certain. CDR1 and CDR2 (germline): LGHDT, YNNKEL (reference sequence). The V end was cut by 4 bases, the J end by 8 bases, with 21 bases between. The length of the CDR3 is 15 residues. The CDR3 loop reads CASSPAGPQATQQYF. The CDR3 nucleotides read TGTGCCAGCAGCCCCGCTGGACCCCAGGCTACGCAGCAGTACTTC.

The chain links TRBV5-5 to TRBJ2-5; D remains unclear. This CDR3 comprises 12 residues. The germline V gene has CDR1 SGHKS and CDR2 YYEKEE (reference sequence). The ends were cut back, 2 bases at V and 5 bases at J, with 7 bases in the middle. This chain's CDR3 is CASSFHRETQYF. In DNA, the CDR3 is TGTGCCAGCAGCTTCCACCGTGAGACCCAGTACTTC.

This chain connects TRBV2 to TRBJ1-3, with D possibly TRBD1 on 5 matching bases. Trimming pared 9 bases from V and 2 bases from J, leaving 17 bases between. The CDR3 runs to 15 residues. The germline V gene encodes CDR1 SNHLY and CDR2 FYNNEI. The CDR3 sequence is CARSSPAGPGNTIYF. In nucleotides, the CDR3 is TGTGCCAGGAGCTCGCCAGCAGGGCCTGGAAACACCATATATTTT.

This chain joins TRBV15 and TRBJ1-6; maybe TRBD1 (6 bases). The CDR3 sequence is 15 residues long. Deletions cut 0 bases from V and 10 bases from J, with 13 bases between. Germline-derived CDR1 and CDR2 are LNHNV and YYDKDF (reference sequence). This CDR3 is CATSRDLGGRSPLHF. In DNA, the CDR3 is TGTGCCACCAGCAGAGATCTTGGGGGGCGATCACCCCTCCACTTT.

The chain has TRBV30 and TRBJ1-4, with 7 bases that match TRBD1. CDR1 and CDR2 from the germline V gene are GTSNPN and SVGIG (reference sequence). V lost 2 bases and J lost 6; bases outside the gene matches: 6. This CDR3 has 14 amino acids. CDR3: CAWSWGQPDEKLFF. DNA of the CDR3: TGTGCCTGGAGTTGGGGACAGCCCGATGAAAAACTGTTTTTT.

V is TRBV24-1 and J is TRBJ2-1, with 10 bases lining up with TRBD1. The CDR3 is 15 amino acids. Germline V gene data show CDR1 as KGHDR and CDR2 as SFDVKD. V lost 1 base to trimming and J lost 8 bases; unmatched junction nucleotides: 4. The CDR3 loop reads CATSDFRQGAYEQFF. CDR3 nucleotides: TGTGCCACCAGTGATTTCAGACAGGGGGCATATGAGCAGTTCTTC.

The chain links TRBV7-9 to TRBJ1-2; D unclear. The germline CDR1 and CDR2 sequences are SEHNR and FQNEAQ (reference sequence). This CDR3 has 12 residues. V was trimmed by 4 bases and J by 2 bases, leaving 5 bases between them. The chain's CDR3 is CASSWENYGYTF. The CDR3 nucleotides are TGTGCCAGCAGCTGGGAGAACTATGGCTACACCTTC.

This clone was counted a single time. The V call is TRBV2, the J call TRBJ1-2; tentative D call: TRBD1 (6 bases). CDR3 size: 13 residues. Trimming cost V 7 bases and J 5 bases, with 14 bases left between them. In germline, CDR1 is SNHLY, CDR2 FYNNEI. The CDR3 coding sequence is TGTGCCAGCACCGAGGACAGCAGATATGGCTACACCTTC. Protein product: CASTEDSRYGYTF.

The chain recombines TRBV18 with TRBJ1-3; D is ambiguous. The CDR3 runs 13 residues. Germline V gives CDR1 KGHSH, CDR2 LQKENI. V lost 2 bases to trimming and J lost 4 bases, with 6 bases between them. CDR3 loop: CASSPTLGNTIYF. In DNA form, the CDR3 reads TGTGCCAGCTCACCAACACTCGGAAACACCATATATTTT.